This paragraph covers one T cell receptor beta chain sequence. Its antigen is undetermined. The CDR3 sequence is 14 residues long. The V and J ends lost 6 bases and 4 bases respectively, with 13 bases between them. CDR1 is MNHEY and CDR2 is SVGAGI in the germline V gene. A multiplex PCR was run with 60 Vbeta primers and 13 Jbeta primers. This table comes from immunoSEQ multiplex PCR, and its TCRdb copy is limited to in-frame clones, with some not included. This table holds 150,000 to 200,000 clones, under 85% found once. This sample stems from a study of cytomegalovirus exposure and HLA in healthy donors. Study results and caveats: In a later analysis, TCR beta V- and J-gene trimming was associated with a missense DCLRE1C variant.

This clonotype originated in a man in his fifties or sixties in good health and CMV-seropositive. This rearrangement joins TRBV6-5 to TRBJ1-5; D might be TRBD1 (6 bases). The material sequenced was PBMCs. This CDR3 reads CASRQDSKNQPQHF. CDR3 DNA: TGTGCCAGCAGACAGGACAGTAAAAATCAGCCCCAGCATTTT.